These 13 T cell receptor beta chains originate from one sample sequenced in a study of CD8 T cells in Susac syndrome. Random-hexamer reverse transcription was applied to roughly 0.5 to 1 ug RNA. TCRdb used MiXCR to reprocess the immunoSEQ multiplex PCR reads, holding one entry per CDR3 protein. The sample lists some 120,000 distinct CDR3 sequences, around 94% occurring once. Material for sequencing was CD4+ T cells from PBMCs. The receptors originated from a human donor with multiple sclerosis.

The genes are TRBV7-2 and TRBJ1-2; 9 nucleotides line up with TRBD1. Germline CDR1 reads SGHTA; CDR2 reads FQGNSA. J lost 4 bases, V lost 5 bases, and 11 bases had no gene match. The CDR3 contains 16 residues. The DNA of the CDR3 is TGTGCCAGCAGCCCGCAGGCTGGGACAGGGTTCTATGGCTACACCTTC. Protein sequence: CASSPQAGTGFYGYTF.

V and J are TRBV7-2 and TRBJ2-7; 7 bases line up with TRBD2. The CDR3 consists of 14 residues. In germline, CDR1 is SGHTA, CDR2 FQGNSA. J lost 5 bases, V lost 5 bases, and 9 bases had no gene match. As DNA, the CDR3 is TGTGCCAGCAGCCTGTCGGGCGGGGGAGACGAGCAGTACTTC. It codes for CASSLSGGGDEQYF.

This clonotype has only a few counts. V usage is TRBV4-1 and J usage is TRBJ2-5; a weak D match, TRBD2 (6 bases). Per germline, CDR1 MGHRA and CDR2 YSYEKL. This CDR3 contains 15 residues. The germline V and J ends were trimmed by 0 bases and 6 bases, with 14 bases remaining between them. The CDR3 loop is CASSQDSTGDQTQYF. CDR3 nucleotide sequence: TGCGCCAGCAGCCAAGATTCAACGGGGGACCAGACCCAGTACTTC.

This chain joins TRBV4-1 and TRBJ1-1; D is perhaps TRBD1 (6 bases). Germline V gene data show CDR1 as MGHRA and CDR2 as YSYEKL. The V and J ends lost 1 base and 0 bases respectively, with 9 bases between them. The CDR3 length is 15 residues. The CDR3 loop reads CASSQGGAMNTEAFF. The DNA for the CDR3 is TGCGCCAGCAGCCAAGGGGGGGCGATGAACACTGAAGCTTTCTTT.

This chain links TRBV6-5 with TRBJ2-4, with TRBD1 matching over 11 bases. The V gene end was trimmed by 0 bases and the J gene end by 6 bases; junction bases not matched to a gene: 1. This CDR3 has 15 residues. Germline-derived CDR1 and CDR2 are MNHEY and SVGAGI. Here the CDR3 DNA reads TGTGCCAGCAGTTACTCGGGACAGGGGGGAAACATTCAGTACTTC. Translated: CASSYSGQGGNIQYF.

The gene calls are TRBV12-3 or TRBV12-4 and TRBJ2-3; D tentatively fits TRBD1 or TRBD2 (6 bases each). This CDR3 region has 15 residues. Trimming removed 5 bases at V and 2 bases at J, with 14 bases between. Here the CDR3 reads CASSLFTGATDTQYF. The CDR3 coding sequence is TGTGCCAGCAGTCTCTTTACGGGGGCCACAGATACGCAGTATTTT.

The gene calls are TRBV5-6 and TRBJ2-7, with D possibly being TRBD1 (5 bases). This CDR3 comprises 14 residues. Germline V gene data show CDR1 as SGHDT and CDR2 as YYEEEE. The V end lost 0 bases, the J end lost 6 bases, and 13 bases lay between the germline ends. CDR3 coding DNA: TGTGCCAGCAGCTTGGTGCAGGGAACGGGCGAGCAGTACTTC. Protein: CASSLVQGTGEQYF.

This clonotype has a single count. The V call is TRBV12-3 or TRBV12-4, the J call TRBJ2-5; D is possibly TRBD1 (6 bases). V was trimmed by 7 bases and J by 2 bases, leaving 14 bases between them. This CDR3 contains 14 residues. The CDR3 nucleotides read TGTGCCAGCACCCGGACAGAAACTCAAGAGACCCAGTACTTC. Translating it yields CASTRTETQETQYF.

V gene TRBV28 combines with J gene TRBJ1-2; weak D call: TRBD1 (6 bases). Germline V gene sequence: CDR1 MDHEN, CDR2 SYDVKM. Trimming shortened V by 6 bases and J by 0 bases, and 17 bases separated the two germline ends. The CDR3 spans 16 residues. CDR3 in amino acids: CASSPGGLQANYGYTF. CDR3 DNA sequence: TGTGCCAGCAGCCCGGGGGGCCTCCAAGCTAACTATGGCTACACCTTC.

The count of this clonotype is one. The V and J genes are TRBV18 and TRBJ1-3; no clear D. Deletions cut 3 bases from V and 0 bases from J, with 12 bases between. The length of the CDR3 is 16 residues. CDR1 is KGHSH, CDR2 LQKENI, per germline. The CDR3 loop reads CASSPYSAISGNTIYF. DNA for the CDR3: TGTGCCAGCTCACCGTACAGCGCGATCTCTGGAAACACCATATATTTT.

V usage is TRBV6-6 and J usage is TRBJ2-7; 9 bases agree with TRBD1. Trimming took 8 bases from V and 2 from J; bases not matched to a gene: 10. The CDR3 has 15 amino acids. Germline V gene lookup returns CDR1 MNHNY and CDR2 SVGAGI (reference sequence). The CDR3 DNA is TGTGCCAGCCAGAGACAGGGGGGAATCCCCTACGAGCAGTACTTC. Protein sequence: CASQRQGGIPYEQYF.

The chain has TRBV7-9 and TRBJ2-6; D unclear. CDR1 is SEHNR and CDR2 is FQNEAQ in the germline V gene (reference sequence). Deletions cut 6 bases from V and 2 bases from J, with 11 bases between. The length of the CDR3 is 15 residues. This CDR3 reads CASSLQSPGANVLTF. Written as DNA, the CDR3 is TGTGCCAGCAGTTTACAGAGTCCTGGGGCCAACGTCCTGACTTTC.

DNA for the CDR3: TGTGCCAGCAGTTTAGGGACCTCTGGAAACACCATATATTTT. It codes for CASSLGTSGNTIYF. This chain joins TRBV12-3 or TRBV12-4 and TRBJ1-3; D is undetermined. There are 14 residues in the CDR3. V lost 1 base and J lost 0, with 4 bases in between.